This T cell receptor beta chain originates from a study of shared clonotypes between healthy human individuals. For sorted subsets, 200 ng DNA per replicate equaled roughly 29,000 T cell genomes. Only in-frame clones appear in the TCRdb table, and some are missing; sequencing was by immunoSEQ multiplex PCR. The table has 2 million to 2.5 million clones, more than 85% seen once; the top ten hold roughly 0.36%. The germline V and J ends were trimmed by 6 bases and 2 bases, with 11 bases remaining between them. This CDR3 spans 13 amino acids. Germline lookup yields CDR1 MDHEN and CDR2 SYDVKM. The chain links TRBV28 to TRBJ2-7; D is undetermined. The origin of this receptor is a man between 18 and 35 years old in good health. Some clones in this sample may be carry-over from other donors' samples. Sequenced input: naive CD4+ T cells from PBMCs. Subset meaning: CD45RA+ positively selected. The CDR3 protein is CASSRSDPYEQYF. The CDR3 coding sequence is TGTGCCAGCAGCCGCTCGGACCCCTACGAGCAGTACTTC.